This TCR beta chain is from a study of cytomegalovirus exposure and HLA in healthy donors. Study-level results: Associated with cytomegalovirus, according to the listing, were 150 to 200 TCR beta chains. Within a later analysis, the majority of CMV-associated TCR beta chains appeared HLA-restricted.

In its sample, this clone was seen once. Its antigen remains unidentified. 13 Jbeta primers and 60 Vbeta primers were used for the PCR. The table came from immunoSEQ multiplex PCR; TCRdb's copy has only in-frame clones and leaves some out. The top ten hold about 1.6% of the sample, which has about 150,000 clones, over 65% seen once. The CDR3 is 16 amino acids. V shed 6 bases and J shed 0 bases, with 12 bases lying between them. Germline V gene data show CDR1 as MDHEN and CDR2 as SYDVKM. The rearrangement uses TRBV28 and TRBJ1-6; no firm D call. The receptor comes from a middle-aged man in good health and CMV-seronegative. The sequenced sample consisted of PBMCs. CDR3: CASRGMEGSYNSPLHF. CDR3 nucleotide sequence: TGTGCCAGCAGAGGTATGGAGGGCTCCTATAATTCACCCCTCCACTTT.